This T cell receptor (beta chain) was obtained from a study of vaccination effects on CD4 cells after COVID-19. Overall study context: Two doses of either BNT162b2 or mRNA-1273 were given to each participant. General study findings and limits: Both infection-induced and vaccine-induced clones contracted markedly at late post-vaccination timepoints.

The CDR3 loop spans 14 amino acids. CDR1 SGHNT and CDR2 YYREEE come from the germline V gene (reference sequence). Trimming cost V 4 bases and J 6 bases; bases outside gene matches: 6. Some clones are missing from TCRdb's copy, which holds only in-frame ones; the method was immunoSEQ multiplex PCR. The data show 26,000 or so clones, with roughly 70% seen just once and approximately 20% held by the top ten. With respect to this clone: Its antigen remains unidentified.

Sequencing was preceded by expansion of antigen-specific CD4+ T cells with viral peptide pools in the ViraFEST assay. At the end of more than 8 days of culture, CD4+ T cells were isolated. None of the vaccinated had previously contracted SARS-CoV-2, and their nucleocapsid antibodies tested negative. For each well, 1.5 million to 2 million PBMC were cultured with around 9.8 IU/ml IL-2 and about 9.9 ug/ml peptides. Fresh IL-2-containing medium replaced half the medium on days 3 and 7. The rearrangement joins TRBV5-4 to TRBJ2-3; 9 bases line up with TRBD2. The TCR originated in a human donor who received a COVID-19 vaccine. Sequences were derived from CD4+ T cells from PBMCs cultured with HCoV-NL63 spike peptides, sampled before COVID-19 vaccination. The CDR3 protein is CASSPGTSIDTQYF. The DNA of the CDR3 is TGTGCCAGCAGCCCCGGGACTAGCATCGATACGCAGTATTTT. The full variable domain, its missing parts supplied by reference TRBV5-4 and TRBJ2-3, is ETGVTQSPTHLIKTRGQQVTLRCSSQSGHNTVSWYQQALGQGPQFIFQYYREEENGRGNFPPRFSGLQFPNYSSELNVNALELDDSALYLCASSPGTSIDTQYFGPGTRLTVL.